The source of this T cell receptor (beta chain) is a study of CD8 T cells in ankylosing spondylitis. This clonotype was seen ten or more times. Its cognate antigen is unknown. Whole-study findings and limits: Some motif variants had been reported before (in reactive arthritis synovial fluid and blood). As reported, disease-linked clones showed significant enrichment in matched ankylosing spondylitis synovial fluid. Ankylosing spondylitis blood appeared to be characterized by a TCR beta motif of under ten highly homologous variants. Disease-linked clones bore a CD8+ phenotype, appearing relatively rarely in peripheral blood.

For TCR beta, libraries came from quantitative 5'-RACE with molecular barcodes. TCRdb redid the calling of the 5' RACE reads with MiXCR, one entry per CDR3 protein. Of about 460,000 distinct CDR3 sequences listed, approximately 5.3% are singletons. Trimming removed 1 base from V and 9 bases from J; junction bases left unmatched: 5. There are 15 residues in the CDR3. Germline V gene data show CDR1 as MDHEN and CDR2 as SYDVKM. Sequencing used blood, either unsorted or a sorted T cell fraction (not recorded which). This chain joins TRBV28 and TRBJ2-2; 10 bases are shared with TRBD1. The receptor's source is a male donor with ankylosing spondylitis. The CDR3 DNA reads TGTGCCAGCAGTTTATCGGGACAGGGGAGCCGGGAGCTGTTTTTT. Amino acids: CASSLSGQGSRELFF.